Given below is one T cell receptor (beta chain) in context. Its recognized antigen is unknown. Base quality data are lacking; no much larger clone is found one base away. The same CDR3 is also encoded by other DNA sequences in this sample. Inclusive of the bounding cysteine and phenylalanine, the CDR3 is 15 residues long. The retained sequence is limited to the CDR3, 45 bases, with the frame set at the first base. The trim is 0 bases for V and 0 bases for J, with a gap of 7 bases between the germline ends. According to the germline V gene, CDR1 reads SGDLS and CDR2 reads YYNGEE. This entry belongs to a study of blood T cell repertoires in COVID-19 (dated by TCRdb to 2020 to 2022). Regarding the study in general: The collaborator samples originated in the United States, Italy and Spain and spanned the acute and convalescent phases of COVID-19. The material from the prospective study consisted of cDNA or gDNA derived from T cells, B-cell-depleted T cells, or PBMCs. Samples came from the ongoing ImmuneRACE study (first 160 participants) plus 1,254 subjects from 6 global collaborators. Where available, HLA class I and class II types were obtained from metadata supplied by the sample provider rather than from assay-based typing. The repertoires were released in a freely available public database meant as a resource for research on the immune response to SARS-CoV-2. Sample metadata almost always included a de-identified subject ID, COVID-19 status, age in years and sex. Subjects who had been exposed to COVID-19, were actively infected with it, or had recovered from it provided the deeply sampled blood TCRbeta repertoires that made up the dataset. On the study overall, not on this receptor specifically: How much clinical and demographic metadata was included differed by source and by participant, and the metadata was provided uncurated.

Samples from volunteer blood donors who had recovered from COVID-19 were contributed by a second Seattle source. The collaborating institutions used their own protocols to collect whole blood in K2EDTA tubes. For TCRbeta analysis, collaborators shipped samples in one of three forms: frozen whole blood, isolated PBMCs, or DNA extracted from either of those sample types. TCRbeta CDR3 regions were amplified from genomic DNA using the immunoSEQ Assay, a bias-controlled multiplex PCR. The paper's processing steps were these. Within the assay, amplification of reference gene primers was used to estimate how many nucleated cells each sample contained. Sequence reads were collapsed and filtered to measure the absolute abundance of every unique TCRbeta CDR3 rearrangement. For each sample, productive Simpson clonality was calculated by taking the square root of Simpson's diversity index across productive rearrangements. The source is immuneACCESS, and TCRdb retained only in-frame sequences with V and J called. Part of the clones is not carried over; for the studies checked, unresolved V genes explain less than half of this, and the remainder is unexplained. The V and J calls and clone size were taken over from that table, and D and trimming were inferred from the DNA. Across this sample there are some 240,000 clones, with roughly nine tenths seen only once. The top ten clones comprise approximately 5% of the sample.

Sequenced sample: peripheral blood. The receptor was isolated from a middle-aged woman who had recovered from COVID-19. The rearrangement combines TRBV9 with TRBJ2-1; a tentative D call is TRBD2 (5 bases match). In nucleotides, the sequence is TGTGCCAGCAGCGTAGGAGGGAACTCCTACAATGAGCAGTTCTTC. This sequence encodes CASSVGGNSYNEQFF.